These T cell receptor beta chains were read from a single sample in a study of blood T cell repertoires in COVID-19. The data were produced by immunoSEQ multiplex PCR, yet TCRdb's version contains in-frame clones alone and is incomplete. The repertoire holds approximately 30,000 clones, about nine tenths seen once, with 5% to 7% in the top ten. The material sequenced was peripheral blood. These receptors all come from a human donor in a cohort sampled during active COVID-19. Each CDR3 is given with its conserved first and last residue. D genes are given only for firm matches. Not all rows give a size; the values are once, few, many and, for expanded clones, a class.

V	D	J	size	DNA	CDR3
TRBV6-5	.	TRBJ2-6	.	TGTGCCAGCAGTTACCGAGTAAGCTCTGGGGCCAACGTCCTGACTTTC	CASSYRVSSGANVLTF
TRBV6-5	TRBD1	TRBJ1-4	.	TGTGCCAGTGGACAGGGGGCTTTGGAAAAACTGTTTTTT	CASGQGALEKLFF
TRBV7-3	TRBD2	TRBJ2-1	.	TGTGCCAGCAGCTCCCTAGCGGCAGACTCCTACAATGAGCAGTTCTTC	CASSSLAADSYNEQFF
TRBV28	TRBD1	TRBJ1-6	.	TGTGCCAGCAGGTCAGGGGGCTATAATTCACCCCTCCACTTT	CASRSGGYNSPLHF
TRBV6-9	.	TRBJ1-2	.	TGTGCCAGCTACGAGGGCTACACCTTC	CASYEGYTF
TRBV7-2	.	TRBJ2-5	.	TGTGCCAGCAGCTTTTTTGGCGGACAAGAGACCCAGTACTTC	CASSFFGGQETQYF
TRBV18	TRBD1	TRBJ2-5	once	TGTGCCAGCTCACACAACAGGGGAAGCGAGACCCAGTACTTC	CASSHNRGSETQYF
TRBV11-2	TRBD1	TRBJ1-1	.	TGTGCCAGCAGCTTAGATCGAAAACCTGACAGGGAATTAGGTACTGAAGCTTTCTTT	CASSLDRKPDRELGTEAFF
TRBV7-2	TRBD2	TRBJ2-2	.	TGTGCCAGCAGCTTAGTCGGACTAGCGGCTACCGGGGAGCTGTTTTTT	CASSLVGLAATGELFF
TRBV3-1/TRBV3-2	.	TRBJ1-2	.	TGTGCCAGCAGCCCCGGACAGTATGAAGGATATGGCTACACCTTC	CASSPGQYEGYGYTF
TRBV24-1	.	TRBJ1-2	once	TGTGCCACCAGCTCACAGGGAGGGTCCTATGGCTACACCTTC	CATSSQGGSYGYTF
TRBV5-6	TRBD2	TRBJ2-3	.	TGTGCCAGCAGCTTGGCCCAGAGCGGGAGGGCCTTTGGCACAGATACGCAGTATTTT	CASSLAQSGRAFGTDTQYF
TRBV4-3	.	TRBJ1-4	.	TGCGCCAGCAGCCAAGATCCGATCACTGCTCGGGAAAAACTGTTTTTT	CASSQDPITAREKLFF
TRBV12-3/TRBV12-4	.	TRBJ2-2	.	TGTGCCAGCAGTTATACGAACACCGGGGAGCTGTTTTTT	CASSYTNTGELFF
TRBV4-1	TRBD1	TRBJ1-1	.	TGCGCCAGCAGCCAAGGGACAGGGGGAAGCACTGAAGCTTTCTTT	CASSQGTGGSTEAFF
TRBV13	.	TRBJ2-5	.	TGTGCCAGCAGCCCCCCAGGGGTACTTCAGACCCAGTACTTC	CASSPPGVLQTQYF
TRBV12-2	.	TRBJ1-2	once	TGTGCAAGTCGCTTAGCGGTATGGGACAGGGGTGGCTATGGCTACACCTTC	CASRLAVWDRGGYGYTF
TRBV5-6	.	TRBJ2-1	.	TGTGCCAGCAGCTTATGGCTTAATTACAATGAGCAGTTCTTC	CASSLWLNYNEQFF
TRBV19	TRBD2	TRBJ2-1	.	TGTGCCAGTAGTATTCTAGCGGGAGGAGCCTACAATGAGCAGTTCTTC	CASSILAGGAYNEQFF
TRBV9	.	TRBJ1-4	.	TGTGCCAGCAGCGTAGACCCAGGGGAAAATGAAAAACTGTTTTTT	CASSVDPGENEKLFF
TRBV9	.	TRBJ1-1	.	TGTGCCAGCAGCCGGGGGGTGAACACTGAAGCTTTCTTT	CASSRGVNTEAFF
TRBV7-6	TRBD1	TRBJ1-5	.	TGTGCCAGCAGCTTGGGGACAGGGGTTCTGAATCAGCCCCAGCATTTT	CASSLGTGVLNQPQHF
TRBV3-1/TRBV3-2	.	TRBJ2-1	.	TGTGCCAGCAGCCTGGGCTGGGGGCCCTACAATGAGCAGTTCTTC	CASSLGWGPYNEQFF
TRBV30	.	TRBJ1-3	.	TGTGCCTGGAGTGTAGGACAGTTCTCTGGAAACACCATATATTTT	CAWSVGQFSGNTIYF
TRBV10-1	.	TRBJ2-6	few	TGCGCCAGCCACAGGGCCCACAGAGCTGGGGCCAACGTCCTGACTTTC	CASHRAHRAGANVLTF
TRBV14	.	TRBJ1-6	.	TGTGCCAGCAGCCAAGTCAGGTTGAATTCACCCCTCCACTTT	CASSQVRLNSPLHF
TRBV5-6	.	TRBJ2-2	once	TGTGCCAGCAGCGGCCTACAGGGTACCACCGGGGAGCTGTTTTTT	CASSGLQGTTGELFF
TRBV7-2	.	TRBJ1-5	few	TGTGCCAGCAGCTTAACCGGGAATCAGCCCCAGCATTTT	CASSLTGNQPQHF
TRBV2	.	TRBJ2-1	.	TGTGCCAGCAAACTCAACCACAATGAGCAGTTCTTC	CASKLNHNEQFF
TRBV7-6	.	TRBJ1-3	.	TGTGCCAGCAGCTTAGGCGTGCCGGCAGGACAAGGAAACACCATATATTTT	CASSLGVPAGQGNTIYF
TRBV19	.	TRBJ1-1	.	TGTGCCAGTAGTATCCACTCGAACACTGAAGCTTTCTTT	CASSIHSNTEAFF
TRBV3-1/TRBV3-2	.	TRBJ1-4	.	TGTGCCAGCAGGCGCGGGGGACCTAATGAAAAACTGTTTTTT	CASRRGGPNEKLFF
TRBV24-1	TRBD1	TRBJ1-2	.	TGTGCCACCAGTGATCCTGCGCCGACTGATGGACAGGATGGCTACACCTTC	CATSDPAPTDGQDGYTF
TRBV6-1	.	TRBJ2-1	.	.	CASSEVGPGTSGTPYGFF